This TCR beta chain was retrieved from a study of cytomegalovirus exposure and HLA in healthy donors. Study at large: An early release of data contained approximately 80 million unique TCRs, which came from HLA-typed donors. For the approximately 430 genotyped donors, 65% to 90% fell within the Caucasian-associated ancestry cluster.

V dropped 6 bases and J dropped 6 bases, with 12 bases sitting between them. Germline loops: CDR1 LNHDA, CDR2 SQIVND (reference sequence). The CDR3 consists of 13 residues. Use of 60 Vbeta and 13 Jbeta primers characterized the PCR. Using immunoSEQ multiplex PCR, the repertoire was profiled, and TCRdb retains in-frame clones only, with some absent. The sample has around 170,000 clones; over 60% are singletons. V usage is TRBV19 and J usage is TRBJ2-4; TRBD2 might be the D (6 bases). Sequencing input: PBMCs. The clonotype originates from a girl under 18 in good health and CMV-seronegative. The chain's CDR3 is CASRGRGRNIQYF. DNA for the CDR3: TGTGCCAGTAGGGGCCGGGGGAGAAACATTCAGTACTTC.